This T cell receptor (beta chain) is drawn from a study of T cell responses to AZD1222 COVID-19 vaccine. About the research overall: Second doses that came at about 4 or about 12 weeks were put together. Findings of the study overall: Spike-specific TCR breadth and depth went up after people got two AZD1222 doses.

Sequenced by immunoSEQ multiplex PCR; TCRdb stores in-frame clones only, minus some. The data show 60,000 to 75,000 clones, with around 84% seen just once and around 20% held by the top ten. With respect to this clone: Its antigen is still unknown.

The CDR3 length is 15 residues. V was cut by 0 bases and J by 0 bases, with 8 bases left in between. CDR1 is MRHNA and CDR2 is SNTAGT in the germline V gene. This chain connects TRBV6-4 to TRBJ1-2, with D hard to call. The sequences come from peripheral blood, collected on day 0 of AZD1222 vaccination. The clonotype comes from an adult in good health. The CDR3 bases are TGTGCCAGCAGTGACTCCCAGGACCCTAACTATGGCTACACCTTC. Encoded protein: CASSDSQDPNYGYTF.